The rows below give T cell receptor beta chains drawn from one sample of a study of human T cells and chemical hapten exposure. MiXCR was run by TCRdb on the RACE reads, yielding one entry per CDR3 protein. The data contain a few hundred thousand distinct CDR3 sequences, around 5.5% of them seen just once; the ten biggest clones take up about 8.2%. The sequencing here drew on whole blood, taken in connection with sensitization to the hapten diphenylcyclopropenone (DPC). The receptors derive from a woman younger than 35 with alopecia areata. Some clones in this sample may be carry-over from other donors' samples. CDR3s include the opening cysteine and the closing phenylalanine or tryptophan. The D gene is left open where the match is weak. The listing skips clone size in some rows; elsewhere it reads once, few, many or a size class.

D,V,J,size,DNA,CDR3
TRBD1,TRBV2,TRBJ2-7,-,TGTGCCAGCAGTGATACGCAGGGGGCTATGATTGACGAGCAGTACTTC,CASSDTQGAMIDEQYF
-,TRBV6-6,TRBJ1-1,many,TGTGCCAGTATACCTCCCCCCTATGGCATGAACACTGAAGCTTTCTTT,CASIPPPYGMNTEAFF
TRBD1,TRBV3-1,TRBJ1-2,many,TGTGCCAGCAGCCAAGGACAGGGCGGCTACACCTTC,CASSQGQGGYTF
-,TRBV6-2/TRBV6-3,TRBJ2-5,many,TGTGCCAGCAGACTCCCGGTTCAAGAGACCCAGTACTTC,CASRLPVQETQYF
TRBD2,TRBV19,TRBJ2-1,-,TGTGCCAGTAGTATTAAGCGGGGGAACAATGAGCAGTTCTTC,CASSIKRGNNEQFF
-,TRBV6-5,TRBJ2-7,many,TGTGCCAGCAGTTCTACAGGGACGTACGAGCAGTACTTC,CASSSTGTYEQYF
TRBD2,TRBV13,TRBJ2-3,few,TGTGCCAGCAGCTCCGGACTAGCGGGGGGCCCGAGCACAGATACGCAGTATTTT,CASSSGLAGGPSTDTQYF
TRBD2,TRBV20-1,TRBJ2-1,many,TGCAGTGCCCCCCGGACTAGCGGGGATTACTCCTACAATGAGCAGTTCTTC,CSAPRTSGDYSYNEQFF
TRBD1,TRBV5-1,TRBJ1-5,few,TGCGCCAGCAGCCGGGACAGAGGGCCCGGCCAGCCCCAGCATTTT,CASSRDRGPGQPQHF
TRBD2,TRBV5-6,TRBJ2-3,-,TGTGCCAGCAGCCTGGGACTAGCGCGGGCAGATACGCAGTATTTT,CASSLGLARADTQYF
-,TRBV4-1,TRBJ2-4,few,TGCGCCAGCAGCCAAGATGAGGCCACGTCGAGGGCTCAGTACTTC,CASSQDEATSRAQYF
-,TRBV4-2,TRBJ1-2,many,TGTGCCAGCAGCCAGGGAAGGACAGCTTTTTACTATGGCTACACCTTC,CASSQGRTAFYYGYTF
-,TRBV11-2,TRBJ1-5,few,TGTGCCAGCAGCTTAGATCTGGGTGAGAATCAGCCCCAGCATTTT,CASSLDLGENQPQHF
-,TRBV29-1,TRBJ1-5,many,TGCAGCGTTAAAGATAGCAATCAGCCCCAGCATTTT,CSVKDSNQPQHF
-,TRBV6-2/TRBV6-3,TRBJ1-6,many,TGTGCCAGCAAGGAGGGCGGAATACCCCTCCACTTT,CASKEGGIPLHF
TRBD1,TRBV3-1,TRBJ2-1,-,TGTGCCAGCAGCCAAGTACAGGGGGCAATTAATGAGCAGTTCTTC,CASSQVQGAINEQFF
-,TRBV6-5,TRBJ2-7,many,TGTGCCAGCAGTCAACAGGGTTTAAGCGAGCAGTACTTC,CASSQQGLSEQYF
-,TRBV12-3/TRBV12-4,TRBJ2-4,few,TGTGCCAGCAGTTCATCAGCGGAAGGTAAAAACATTCAGTACTTC,CASSSSAEGKNIQYF
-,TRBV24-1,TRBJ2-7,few,TGTGCCACCAGTGACGTAGGAGCCTACGAGCAGTACTTC,CATSDVGAYEQYF
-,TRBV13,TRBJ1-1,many,TGTGCCAGCACCCGGGGTTACACTGAAGCTTTCTTT,CASTRGYTEAFF
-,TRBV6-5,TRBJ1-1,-,TGTGCCAGCAGTACACAGGGTAACTCGGCTTTCTTT,CASSTQGNSAFF
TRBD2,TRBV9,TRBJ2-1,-,TGTGCCAGCAGCGGTATTGGTGGCGGGGGGAACAATGAGCAGTTCTTC,CASSGIGGGGNNEQFF